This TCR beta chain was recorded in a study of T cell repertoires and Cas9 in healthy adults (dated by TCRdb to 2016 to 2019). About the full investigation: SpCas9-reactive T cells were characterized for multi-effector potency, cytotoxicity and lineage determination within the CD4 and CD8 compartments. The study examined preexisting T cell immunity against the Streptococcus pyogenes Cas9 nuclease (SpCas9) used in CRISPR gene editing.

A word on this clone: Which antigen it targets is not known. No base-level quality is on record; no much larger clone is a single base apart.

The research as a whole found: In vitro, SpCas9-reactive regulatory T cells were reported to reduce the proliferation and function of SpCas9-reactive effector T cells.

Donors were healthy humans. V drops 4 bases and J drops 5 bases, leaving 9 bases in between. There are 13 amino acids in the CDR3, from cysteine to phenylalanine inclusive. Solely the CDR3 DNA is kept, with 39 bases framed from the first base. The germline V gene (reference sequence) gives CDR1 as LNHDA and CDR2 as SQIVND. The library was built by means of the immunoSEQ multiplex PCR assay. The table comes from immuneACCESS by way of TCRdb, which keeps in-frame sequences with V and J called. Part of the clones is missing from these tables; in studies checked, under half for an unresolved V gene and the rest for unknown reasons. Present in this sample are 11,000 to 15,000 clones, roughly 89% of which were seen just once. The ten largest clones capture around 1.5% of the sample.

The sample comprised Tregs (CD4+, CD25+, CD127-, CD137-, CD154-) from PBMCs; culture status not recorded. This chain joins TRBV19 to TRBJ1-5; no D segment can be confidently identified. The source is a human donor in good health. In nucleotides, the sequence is TGTGCCAGTAGTAGTGGGAGGTATCAGCCCCAGCATTTT. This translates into CASSSGRYQPQHF.